This TCR beta chain originates from a study of blood T cell repertoires in COVID-19. V lost 4 bases to trimming and J lost 2 bases, with 12 bases between them. Germline-derived CDR1 and CDR2 are MRHNA and SNTAGT. The length of the CDR3 is 15 residues. In the source study's methods: Reference gene primer amplification gave nucleated cell count estimates. This table comes from immunoSEQ multiplex PCR, and its TCRdb copy is limited to in-frame clones, with some not included. V, J and clone size were drawn from that table, and D and trimming were deduced from the DNA. The sample contains around 160,000 clones, more than 75% of which appear only once.

Specimen: peripheral blood. The chain links TRBV6-4 to TRBJ1-5; D is undetermined. This clonotype was sampled from a man younger than 35 with acute or convalescent COVID-19. CDR3 bases: TGTGCCAGCAGTGCGAAAGACGGAGGCAATCAGCCCCAGCATTTT. Protein sequence: CASSAKDGGNQPQHF.